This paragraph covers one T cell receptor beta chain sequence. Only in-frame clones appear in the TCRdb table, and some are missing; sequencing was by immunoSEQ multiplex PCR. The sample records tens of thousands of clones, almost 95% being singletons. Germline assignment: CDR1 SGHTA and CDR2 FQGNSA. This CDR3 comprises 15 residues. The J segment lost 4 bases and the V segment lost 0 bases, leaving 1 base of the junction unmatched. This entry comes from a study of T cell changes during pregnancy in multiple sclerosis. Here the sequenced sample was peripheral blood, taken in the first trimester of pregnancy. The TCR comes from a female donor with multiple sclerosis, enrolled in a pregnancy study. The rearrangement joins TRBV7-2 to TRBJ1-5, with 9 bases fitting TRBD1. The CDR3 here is CASSLADRGNQPQHF. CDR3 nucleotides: TGTGCCAGCAGCTTAGCCGACAGGGGGAATCAGCCCCAGCATTTT.